Each of the 6 T cell receptor beta chains below was sequenced from the same sample in a study of blood T cell repertoires in COVID-19. Sequencing was performed with immunoSEQ multiplex PCR; in TCRdb, only in-frame clones are kept and a portion is missing. Found here are 150,000 or so clones, roughly four fifths of them singletons; the top ten hold about 8%. The specimen sequenced was peripheral blood. Every receptor here comes from a human donor with acute or convalescent COVID-19. The donor label of this sample is uncertain.

The CDR3 is CASSSQGVFQPQHF. The CDR3 DNA reads as TGTGCCAGCAGCTCTCAGGGGGTCTTTCAGCCCCAGCATTTT. The rearrangement links TRBV7-2 to TRBJ1-5; 7 nucleotides agree with TRBD1. The CDR3 is made up of 14 amino acids. V shed 4 bases and J 6 bases; nucleotides not matched to a gene: 6. Germline loops: CDR1 SGHTA, CDR2 FQGNSA.

This clone was detected a few times. The chain combines TRBV7-8 with TRBJ1-3; TRBD1 is a possible D gene (5 bases). V lost 0 bases, J lost 1 base, and 7 bases lay in between. From germline, CDR1 is SGHVS and CDR2 FQNEAQ. The CDR3 has 15 residues. CDR3 nucleotide sequence: TGTGCCAGCAGCTTAGCGCACAGGTCTGGAAACACCATATATTTT. This sequence encodes CASSLAHRSGNTIYF.

V and J are TRBV5-5 and TRBJ1-4; D uncertain. CDR3 length: 13 residues. Germline V gene data show CDR1 as SGHKS and CDR2 as YYEKEE (reference sequence). Between the trimmed V and J ends, which lost 0 bases and 8 bases, there was a span of 8 bases. The CDR3 here is CASSLGSGEKLFF. CDR3 bases: TGTGCCAGCAGCTTGGGGAGTGGGGAAAAACTGTTTTTT.

The table lists this clone with a few counts. The V and J genes are TRBV5-1 and TRBJ2-2; 11 nucleotides match TRBD1. The CDR3 sequence is 17 residues long. CDR1 is SGHRS and CDR2 is YFSETQ in the germline V gene. Trimming took 4 bases from V and 5 from J; bases not matched to a gene: 10. CDR3 sequence: CASSPFGQGAKTGELFF. The CDR3 DNA is TGCGCCAGCAGCCCCTTTGGACAGGGGGCAAAGACCGGGGAGCTGTTTTTT.

The chain is built from TRBV11-3 and TRBJ2-2; unclear D gene. The CDR3 extends over 16 amino acids. Trimming pared 2 bases from V and 2 bases from J, leaving 12 bases between. CDR1 and CDR2 (germline): SGHNT, YENEEA. The CDR3 reads CASSLRVLVNTGELFF. The CDR3 nucleotides are TGTGCCAGCAGCTTACGGGTCTTGGTTAACACCGGGGAGCTGTTTTTT.

This clone has just one count. J is TRBJ1-2 and V is TRBV6-5; D is perhaps TRBD1 (5 bases). V was trimmed by 5 bases and J by 4 bases, leaving 17 bases between them. This CDR3 has 15 residues. Germline V gives CDR1 MNHEY, CDR2 SVGAGI. The CDR3 loop reads CASSPRSVQGYGYTF. The CDR3 nucleotides read TGTGCCAGCAGTCCGAGGTCGGTCCAGGGCTATGGCTACACCTTC.